This T cell receptor beta chain derives from a study of OX40 agonist ivuxolimab in advanced cancers. On the study more broadly: Patients receiving dose escalation had hepatocellular carcinoma, melanoma, renal cell or head and neck cancer. Participants could have had prior anti-PD-1, anti-PD-L1 or anti-CTLA-4 therapy, and approximately 40% had some. Whole-study results and caveats: In general, CD8+ T cells held more expanded clones than CD4+ did, on average.

Turning to this clone: The antigen remains undetermined.

The V end lost 6 bases, the J end lost 0 bases, and 10 bases lay between the germline ends. Germline CDR1 reads SGHVS; CDR2 reads FNYEAQ. The CDR3 runs 14 residues. TCRdb keeps only in-frame clones here, not all; method: immunoSEQ multiplex PCR. The table lists fewer than 65,000 clones, roughly 93% of them singletons. The sample in question was CD4+ or CD8+ T cells sorted from blood, obtained in a trial of the OX40 agonist ivuxolimab. V is TRBV7-6 and J is TRBJ2-3; D gene unclear. This clonotype originated in an adult with an advanced solid tumor such as melanoma, head and neck, liver or kidney cancer. CDR3 bases: TGTGCCAGCAGAGATTTCTCTAGCACAGATACGCAGTATTTT. Its protein product is CASRDFSSTDTQYF.